This TCR beta chain was recovered during a study of T cell responses to AZD1222 COVID-19 vaccine. On the study more broadly: Pooling was applied to second doses at about 4 or about 12 weeks. Study-level results: There were repertoire samples only from the period after the peak T cell response. The donor group comprised mostly white British people and more females; the analysis possibly underestimated clonal diversity.

As for this clone: Its antigen is not identified.

Sequencing used immunoSEQ multiplex PCR; TCRdb keeps in-frame clones, though not all of them. Counted here are approximately 110,000 clones, more than 75% occurring once; the ten biggest clones make up roughly 9.2%. Trimming took 3 bases from V and 4 from J, leaving 9 bases between them. Germline CDR1 LNHDA, CDR2 SQIVND (reference sequence). The CDR3 runs to 14 residues. Sequencing was performed on peripheral blood, taken on day 0 of AZD1222 vaccination. The V gene is TRBV19, the J gene TRBJ2-2; a possible D gene is TRBD1 (6 bases). This sequence was found in an adult in good health. The CDR3 DNA reads TGTGCCAGTAGTATTGGGGGCGTCACCGGGGAGCTGTTTTTT. Its translation: CASSIGGVTGELFF.